One T cell receptor beta chain is described in this entry. As originally analysed: Amplification with reference gene primers provided the estimates of nucleated cell counts. Some clones are missing from TCRdb's copy, which holds only in-frame ones; the method was immunoSEQ multiplex PCR. That table supplies the V and J calls and clone size; D and trimming were determined from the DNA. The table records 240,000 or so clones, about four fifths of them present only once. This sample was included in a study of blood T cell repertoires in COVID-19. The wider study: Spain, Italy and the United States supplied samples that represented acute and convalescent COVID-19. From T cells, B-cell-depleted T cells, or PBMCs came the material, which was cDNA or gDNA.

CDR3 length: 15 residues. Germline V gives CDR1 SGHDT, CDR2 YYEEEE. Trimming cost V 1 base and J 1 base; bases outside gene matches: 4. Input material: peripheral blood. This clonotype was sampled from a woman under 30 with acute or convalescent COVID-19. V usage is TRBV5-6 and J usage is TRBJ1-1; 7 bases are a match to TRBD1. The CDR3 reads CASSLLGTENTEAFF. The CDR3 DNA sequence: TGTGCCAGCAGCTTGCTAGGGACAGAGAACACTGAAGCTTTCTTT. The complete variable domain, with remaining parts taken from reference TRBV5-6 and TRBJ1-1, reads DAGVTQSPTHLIKTRGQQVTLRCSPKSGHDTVSWYQQALGQGPQFIFQYYEEEERQRGNFPDRFSGHQFPNYSSELNVNALLLGDSALYLCASSLLGTENTEAFFGQGTRLTVV.